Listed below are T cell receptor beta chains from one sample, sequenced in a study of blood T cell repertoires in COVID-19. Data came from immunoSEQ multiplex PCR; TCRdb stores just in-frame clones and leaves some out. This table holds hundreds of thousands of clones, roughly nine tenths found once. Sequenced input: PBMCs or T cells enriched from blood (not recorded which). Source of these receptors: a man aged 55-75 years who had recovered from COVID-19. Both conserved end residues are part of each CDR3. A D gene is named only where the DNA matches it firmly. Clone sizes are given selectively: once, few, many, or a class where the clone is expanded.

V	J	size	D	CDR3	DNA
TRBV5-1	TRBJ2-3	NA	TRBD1	CASSLPGGEDTQYF	TGCGCCAGCAGCTTGCCAGGGGGTGAAGATACGCAGTATTTT
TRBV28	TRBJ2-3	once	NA	CASSSAANGGRRDTQYF	TGTGCCAGCAGTTCAGCCGCGAACGGGGGGCGTCGGGATACGCAGTATTTT
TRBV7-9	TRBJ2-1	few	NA	CASSLGTGFSYNEQFF	TGTGCCAGCAGCTTAGGTACAGGGTTCTCCTACAATGAGCAGTTCTTC
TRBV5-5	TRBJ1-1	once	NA	CASSAGQFEAFF	TGTGCCAGCAGCGCCGGACAGTTTGAAGCTTTCTTT
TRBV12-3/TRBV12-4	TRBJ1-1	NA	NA	CATHRTKNTEAFF	TGTGCCACCCACAGAACAAAGAACACTGAAGCTTTCTTT
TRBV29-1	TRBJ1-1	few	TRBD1	CSVRPGTANTEAFF	TGCAGCGTTCGACCTGGGACAGCGAACACTGAAGCTTTCTTT
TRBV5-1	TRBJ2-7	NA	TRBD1	CASSLGRDRGSYEQYF	TGCGCCAGCAGCTTGGGGCGGGACAGGGGCTCCTACGAGCAGTACTTC
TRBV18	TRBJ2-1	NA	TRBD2	CASSPTLAGEGEQFF	TGTGCCAGCTCACCAACGCTAGCGGGAGAGGGTGAGCAGTTCTTC
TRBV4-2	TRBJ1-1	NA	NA	CASSQEHSGWEAFF	TGTGCCAGCAGCCAAGAACACTCAGGGTGGGAAGCTTTCTTT
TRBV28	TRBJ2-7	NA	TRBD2	CASSLSSSGRNRNEQYF	TGTGCCAGCAGTTTAAGTTCTAGCGGGAGGAATCGGAACGAGCAGTACTTC
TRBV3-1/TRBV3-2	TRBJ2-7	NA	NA	CASTPGHSVYEQYF	TGTGCCAGCACCCCAGGTCATAGTGTCTACGAGCAGTACTTC
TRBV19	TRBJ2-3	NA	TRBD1	CASSRDRAADTQYF	TGTGCCAGTAGTCGGGACAGGGCGGCAGATACGCAGTATTTT
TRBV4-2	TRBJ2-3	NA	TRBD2	CASSQGTSGGGSTQYF	TGTGCCAGCAGCCAAGGGACTAGCGGGGGGGGGAGTACGCAGTATTTT
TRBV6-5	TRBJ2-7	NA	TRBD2	CASRGLAGPYEQYF	TGTGCCAGCAGAGGACTAGCGGGACCCTACGAGCAGTACTTC
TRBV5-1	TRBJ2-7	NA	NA	CASSLAGTHYEQYF	TGCGCCAGCAGCTTGGCCGGGACTCACTACGAGCAGTACTTC
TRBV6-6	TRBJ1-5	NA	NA	CATTFGRGNQPQHF	TGTGCCACCACCTTTGGACGGGGGAATCAGCCCCAGCATTTT
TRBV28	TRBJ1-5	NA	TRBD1	CASRGTGGGGQPQHF	TGTGCCAGCAGGGGGACAGGGGGCGGGGGACAGCCCCAGCATTTT
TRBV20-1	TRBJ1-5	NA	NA	CSASPLSQPQHF	TGCAGTGCTAGTCCTCTATCTCAGCCCCAGCATTTT
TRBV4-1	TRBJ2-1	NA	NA	CASSPGVTSSYNEQFF	TGCGCCAGCAGCCCCGGGGTCACCAGCTCCTACAATGAGCAGTTCTTC
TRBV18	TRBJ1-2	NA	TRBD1	CASSPQGGQGITPYGYTF	TGTGCCAGCTCACCTCAAGGGGGACAGGGAATAACACCGTATGGCTACACCTTC
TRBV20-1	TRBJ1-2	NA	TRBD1	CSASAQGAGVGYGYTF	TGCAGTGCTAGTGCCCAGGGGGCGGGGGTCGGCTATGGCTACACCTTC
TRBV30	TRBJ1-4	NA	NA	CAWSRGVSEKLFF	TGTGCCTGGAGTAGGGGTGTTAGCGAAAAACTGTTTTTT
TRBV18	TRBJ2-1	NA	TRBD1	CASSTGTGVNEQFF	TGTGCCAGCTCAACCGGGACAGGGGTAAATGAGCAGTTCTTC
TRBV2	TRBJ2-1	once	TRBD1	CASSEDRGPHNEQFF	TGTGCCAGCAGTGAAGACAGGGGGCCCCACAATGAGCAGTTCTTC
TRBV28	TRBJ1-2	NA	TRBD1	CASSLDRGPGYTF	TGTGCCAGCAGTCTAGACAGGGGTCCTGGCTACACCTTC
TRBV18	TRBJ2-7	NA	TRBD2	CASSLLGTSGRVIYEQYF	TGTGCCAGCTCACTACTAGGGACTAGCGGGAGGGTAATCTACGAGCAGTACTTC
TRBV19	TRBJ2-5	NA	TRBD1	CASSMTDRGGGGQETQYF	TGTGCCAGTAGTATGACGGACAGGGGAGGAGGGGGCCAAGAGACCCAGTACTTC
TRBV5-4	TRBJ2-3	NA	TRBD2	CASSSGGAGGIGDTQYF	TGTGCCAGCAGCTCGGGGGGAGCGGGAGGGATTGGGGATACGCAGTATTTT
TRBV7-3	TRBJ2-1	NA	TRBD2	CASSFLGTTNEQFF	TGTGCCAGCAGCTTCCTAGGGACTACAAATGAGCAGTTCTTC
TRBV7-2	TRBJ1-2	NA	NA	CASSLGGGQFGYTF	TGTGCCAGCAGCTTAGGAGGGGGACAATTCGGCTACACCTTC
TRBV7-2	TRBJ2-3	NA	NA	CASSRLGGRGTDTQYF	TGTGCCAGCAGCCGGCTCGGGGGCAGGGGGACAGATACGCAGTATTTT
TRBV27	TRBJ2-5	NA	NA	CASSLKRYQETQYF	TGTGCCAGCAGTTTAAAGCGGTACCAAGAGACCCAGTACTTC
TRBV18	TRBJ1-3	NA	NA	CASSPTPKGAGNTIYF	TGTGCCAGCTCACCAACCCCGAAGGGGGCTGGAAACACCATATATTTT
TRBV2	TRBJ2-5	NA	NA	CASGMYSQETQYF	TGTGCCAGCGGAATGTACAGTCAAGAGACCCAGTACTTC
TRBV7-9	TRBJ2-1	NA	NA	CASSLVASRHEQFF	TGTGCCAGCAGCTTAGTGGCTAGTCGGCATGAGCAGTTCTTC
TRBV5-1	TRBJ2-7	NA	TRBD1	CASSSGGQGGEQYF	TGCGCCAGCAGCTCAGGCGGACAGGGGGGCGAGCAGTACTTC
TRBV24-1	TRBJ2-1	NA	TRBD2	CATSSPALANEQFF	TGTGCCACCAGTTCTCCCGCACTAGCGAATGAGCAGTTCTTC
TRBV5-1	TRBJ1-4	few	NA	CASSLGDLEGEKLFF	TGCGCCAGCAGCTTGGGGGACTTGGAAGGAGAAAAACTGTTTTTT
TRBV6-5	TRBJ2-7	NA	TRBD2	CASSRLADYEQYF	TGTGCCAGCAGCCGACTAGCAGATTACGAGCAGTACTTC
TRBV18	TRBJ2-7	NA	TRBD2	CASSPPSSGRTYEQYF	TGTGCCAGCTCACCACCCAGTAGCGGGCGAACCTACGAGCAGTACTTC
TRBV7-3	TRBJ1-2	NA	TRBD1	CASSLDRGLYGYTF	TGTGCCAGCAGCTTAGACAGGGGGCTCTATGGCTACACCTTC